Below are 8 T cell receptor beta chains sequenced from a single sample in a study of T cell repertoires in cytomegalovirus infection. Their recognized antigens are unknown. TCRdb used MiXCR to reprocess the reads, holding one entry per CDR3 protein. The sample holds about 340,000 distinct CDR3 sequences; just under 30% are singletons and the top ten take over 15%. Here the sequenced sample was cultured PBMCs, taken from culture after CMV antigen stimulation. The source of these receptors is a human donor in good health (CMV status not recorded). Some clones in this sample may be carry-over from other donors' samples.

CDR3 nucleotides: TGTGCCAGCAGACAGACAGGGGATGGAACTGAAGCTTTCTTT. This encodes CASRQTGDGTEAFF. V usage is TRBV6-5 and J usage is TRBJ1-1, with 8 bases aligning to TRBD1. Germline CDR1 and CDR2: MNHEY and SVGAGI. Unmatched junction bases numbered 8, after V lost 6 bases and J lost 5 bases. The CDR3 sequence is 14 residues long.

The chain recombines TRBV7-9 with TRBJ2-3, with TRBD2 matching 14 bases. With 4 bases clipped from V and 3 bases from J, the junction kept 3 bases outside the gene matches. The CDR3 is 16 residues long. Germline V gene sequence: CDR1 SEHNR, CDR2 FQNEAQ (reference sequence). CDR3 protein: CASSSTSGGATDTQYF. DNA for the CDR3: TGTGCCAGCAGCTCGACTAGCGGGGGGGCAACAGATACGCAGTATTTT. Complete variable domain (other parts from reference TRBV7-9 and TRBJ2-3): DTGVSQNPRHKITKRGQNVTFRCDPISEHNRLYWYRQTLGQGPEFLTYFQNEAQLEKSRLLSDRFSAERPKGSFSTLEIQRTEQGDSAMYLCASSSTSGGATDTQYFGPGTRLTVL.

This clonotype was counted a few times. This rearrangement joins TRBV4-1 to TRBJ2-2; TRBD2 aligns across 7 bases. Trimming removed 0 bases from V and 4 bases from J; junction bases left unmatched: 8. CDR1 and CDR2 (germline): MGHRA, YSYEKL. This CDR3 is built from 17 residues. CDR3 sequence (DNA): TGCGCCAGCAGCCAAGAAGGTCGCGGGAGTATCACCGGGGAGCTGTTTTTT. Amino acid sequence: CASSQEGRGSITGELFF.

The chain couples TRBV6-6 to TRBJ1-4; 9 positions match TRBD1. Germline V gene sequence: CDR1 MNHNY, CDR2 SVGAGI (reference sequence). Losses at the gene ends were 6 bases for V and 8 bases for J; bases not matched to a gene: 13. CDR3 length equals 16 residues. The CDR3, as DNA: TGTGCCAGCAGCCGGACAGGGGAAGGGGCGAGGGAAAAACTGTTTTTT. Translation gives CASSRTGEGAREKLFF.

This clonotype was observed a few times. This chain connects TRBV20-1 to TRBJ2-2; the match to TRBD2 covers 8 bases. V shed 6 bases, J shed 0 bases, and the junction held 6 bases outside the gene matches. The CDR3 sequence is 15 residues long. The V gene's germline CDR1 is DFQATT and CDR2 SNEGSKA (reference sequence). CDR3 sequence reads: CSARGGKSNTGELFF. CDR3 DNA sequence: TGCAGTGCCCGGGGGGGAAAATCGAACACCGGGGAGCTGTTTTTT.

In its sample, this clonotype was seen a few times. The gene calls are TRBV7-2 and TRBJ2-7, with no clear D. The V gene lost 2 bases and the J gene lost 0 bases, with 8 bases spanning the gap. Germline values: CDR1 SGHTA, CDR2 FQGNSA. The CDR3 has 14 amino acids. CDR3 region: CASSLKGFSYEQYF. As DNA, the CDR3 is TGTGCCAGCAGCTTAAAGGGATTCTCCTACGAGCAGTACTTC.

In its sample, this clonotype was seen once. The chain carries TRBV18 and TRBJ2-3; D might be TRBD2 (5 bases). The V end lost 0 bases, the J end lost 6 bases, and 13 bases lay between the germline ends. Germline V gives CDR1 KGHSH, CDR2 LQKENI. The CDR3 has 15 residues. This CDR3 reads CASSPPLRGLDTQYF. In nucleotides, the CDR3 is TGTGCCAGCTCACCACCGCTCCGGGGTTTGGATACGCAGTATTTT.

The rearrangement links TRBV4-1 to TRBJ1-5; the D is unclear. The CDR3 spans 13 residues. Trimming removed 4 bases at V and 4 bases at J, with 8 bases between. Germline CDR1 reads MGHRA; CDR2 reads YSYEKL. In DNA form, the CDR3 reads TGCGCCAGCAGCCCACAACTTAATCAGCCCCAGCATTTT. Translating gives CASSPQLNQPQHF.